One and the same sample provided the 12 T cell receptor beta chains below, sequenced in a study of T cell repertoires in cytomegalovirus infection. TCRdb reprocessed the reads via MiXCR and lists one record per CDR3 protein. The repertoire includes about 150,000 distinct CDR3 sequences, roughly a quarter of them detected once, and approximately 9.9% sits in the top ten. Source material: PBMCs. All receptors derive from a human donor in good health (CMV status not recorded). Some clones in this sample may be carry-over from other donors' samples.

Ten or more counts support this clonotype. The chain couples TRBV7-9 to TRBJ2-5; D ambiguous. Trimming cost V 5 bases and J 2 bases, with 12 bases left between them. The CDR3 runs to 14 residues. Germline CDR1 reads SEHNR; CDR2 reads FQNEAQ (reference sequence). DNA for the CDR3: TGTGCCAGCAGCCGAGACCGGGTGCAAGAGACCCAGTACTTC. Translated: CASSRDRVQETQYF.

V is TRBV5-6 and J is TRBJ1-1; no clear D gene. Trimming shortened V by 5 bases and J by 2 bases, and 13 bases separated the two germline ends. The CDR3 loop spans 14 amino acids. Looked up from germline, CDR1 is SGHDT and CDR2 is YYEEEE. The CDR3 nucleotides read TGTGCCAGCAGACGTTTGGACGGAAACACTGAAGCTTTCTTT. Translation gives CASRRLDGNTEAFF. The full variable domain, with the rest looked up from reference TRBV5-6 and TRBJ1-1, is DAGVTQSPTHLIKTRGQQVTLRCSPKSGHDTVSWYQQALGQGPQFIFQYYEEEERQRGNFPDRFSGHQFPNYSSELNVNALLLGDSALYLCASRRLDGNTEAFFGQGTRLTVV.

This chain connects TRBV7-2 to TRBJ1-2; D uncertain. The V gene's germline CDR1 is SGHTA and CDR2 FQGNSA. The CDR3 contains 14 residues. Trimming took off 0 bases at V and 2 bases at J, with 7 bases between the two ends. The CDR3 loop reads CASSLAHRNYGYTF. The CDR3 DNA is TGTGCCAGCAGCTTAGCACACAGAAACTATGGCTACACCTTC.

The CDR3 DNA is TGTGCCAGCGCCCTAAGCCCTAACAATGAGCAGTTCTTC. The encoded protein is CASALSPNNEQFF. This chain joins TRBV18 and TRBJ2-1; D not certain. Germline CDR1 KGHSH, CDR2 LQKENI. Trimming took 8 bases from V and 5 from J, leaving 13 bases between them. This CDR3 is 13 amino acids long.

This clonotype was observed many times. This chain joins TRBV12-3 or TRBV12-4 and TRBJ1-6; TRBD1 might be the D (5 bases). V was cut by 7 bases and J by 7 bases, with 17 bases left in between. The CDR3 runs to 15 residues. CDR3 residues: CASIRSGDVNSPLHF. CDR3 sequence (DNA): TGTGCCAGCATCAGGTCGGGGGACGTGAATTCACCCCTCCACTTT.

The genes are TRBV30 and TRBJ1-2; D call uncertain. The CDR3 runs 14 residues. V lost 3 bases, J lost 4 bases, and 15 bases lay in between. Germline CDR1 GTSNPN, CDR2 SVGIG (reference sequence). The DNA for the CDR3 is TGTGCCTGGAGAAATCCTGGATGGATCTATGGCTACACCTTC. Translation: CAWRNPGWIYGYTF.

The chain carries TRBV27 and TRBJ2-7; 7 bases match TRBD1. Germline CDR1 MNHEY, CDR2 SMNVEV (reference sequence). V shed 3 bases and J 4 bases; nucleotides not matched to a gene: 6. CDR3 length: 14 residues. CDR3 in DNA: TGTGCCAGCAGTTTGACTGGGGACAGTTACGAGCAGTACTTC. Encoded protein: CASSLTGDSYEQYF.

This clonotype was counted between two and nine times. The chain has TRBV5-1 and TRBJ1-4, with D maybe TRBD1 (5 bases). The CDR3 loop spans 15 amino acids. Germline V gene sequence: CDR1 SGHRS, CDR2 YFSETQ. The V end was cut by 0 bases, the J end by 5 bases, with 11 bases between. The CDR3 DNA sequence: TGCGCCAGCAGCTTGGCTCGGGGGAAGAATGAAAAACTGTTTTTT. This sequence encodes CASSLARGKNEKLFF.

This clonotype was picked up many times. V is TRBV28 and J is TRBJ2-5; D not resolved. CDR3 length: 12 residues. Per the germline V gene, CDR1 is MDHEN and CDR2 is SYDVKM. The V and J ends lost 3 bases and 1 base respectively, with 3 bases between them. The CDR3 loop is CASSFFQETQYF. The CDR3, as DNA: TGTGCCAGCAGTTTCTTCCAAGAGACCCAGTACTTC. The full variable domain, with the rest looked up from reference TRBV28 and TRBJ2-5, is DVKVTQSSRYLVKRTGEKVFLECVQDMDHENMFWYRQDPGLGLRLIYFSYDVKMKEKGDIPEGYSVSREKKERFSLILESASTNQTSMYLCASSFFQETQYFGPGTRLLVL.

V usage is TRBV20-1 and J usage is TRBJ2-1; D is undetermined. Germline lookup yields CDR1 DFQATT and CDR2 SNEGSKA (reference sequence). Trimming removed 5 bases from V and 3 bases from J, with 17 bases in between. This CDR3 has 15 amino acids. CDR3 DNA sequence: TGCAGTGCTCCAGACTCTGCTAAGGGCTACAATGAGCAGTTCTTC. This encodes CSAPDSAKGYNEQFF.

This clonotype was picked up a small number of times. V gene TRBV30 combines with J gene TRBJ1-3; no definite D call. Trimming removed 0 bases from V and 4 bases from J, with 4 bases in between. From germline, CDR1 is GTSNPN and CDR2 SVGIG (reference sequence). CDR3 size: 12 residues. DNA for the CDR3: TGTGCCTGGAGTGTACGCGGAAACACCATATATTTT. Protein sequence: CAWSVRGNTIYF.

This clonotype has only a few counts. V usage is TRBV6-4 and J usage is TRBJ1-1; TRBD1 aligns across 8 bases. Germline V gene sequence: CDR1 MRHNA, CDR2 SNTAGT. V dropped 4 bases and J dropped 3; count of bases not matched to a gene: 4. The CDR3 is made up of 14 amino acids. The CDR3 spells CASSVGQGYTEAFF. In DNA, the CDR3 is TGTGCCAGCAGTGTTGGACAGGGCTACACTGAAGCTTTCTTT.